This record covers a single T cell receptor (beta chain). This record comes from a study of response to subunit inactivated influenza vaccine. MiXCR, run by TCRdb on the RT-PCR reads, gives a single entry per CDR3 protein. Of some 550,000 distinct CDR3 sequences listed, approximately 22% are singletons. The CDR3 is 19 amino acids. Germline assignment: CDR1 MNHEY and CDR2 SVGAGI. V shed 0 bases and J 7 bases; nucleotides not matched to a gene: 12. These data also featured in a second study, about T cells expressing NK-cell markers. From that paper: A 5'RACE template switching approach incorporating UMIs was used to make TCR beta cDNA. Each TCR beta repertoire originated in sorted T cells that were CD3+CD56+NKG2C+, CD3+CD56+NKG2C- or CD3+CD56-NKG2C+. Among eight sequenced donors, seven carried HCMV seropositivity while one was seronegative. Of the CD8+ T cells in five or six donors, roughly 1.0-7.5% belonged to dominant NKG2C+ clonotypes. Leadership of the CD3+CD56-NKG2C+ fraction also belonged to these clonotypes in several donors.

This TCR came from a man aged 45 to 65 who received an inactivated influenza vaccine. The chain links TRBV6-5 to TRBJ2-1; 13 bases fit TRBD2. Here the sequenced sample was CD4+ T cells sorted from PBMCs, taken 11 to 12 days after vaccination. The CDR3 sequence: CASSYSGLAGELYKNEQFF. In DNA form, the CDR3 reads TGTGCCAGCAGTTACTCCGGACTAGCGGGAGAGCTATACAAGAATGAGCAGTTCTTC.